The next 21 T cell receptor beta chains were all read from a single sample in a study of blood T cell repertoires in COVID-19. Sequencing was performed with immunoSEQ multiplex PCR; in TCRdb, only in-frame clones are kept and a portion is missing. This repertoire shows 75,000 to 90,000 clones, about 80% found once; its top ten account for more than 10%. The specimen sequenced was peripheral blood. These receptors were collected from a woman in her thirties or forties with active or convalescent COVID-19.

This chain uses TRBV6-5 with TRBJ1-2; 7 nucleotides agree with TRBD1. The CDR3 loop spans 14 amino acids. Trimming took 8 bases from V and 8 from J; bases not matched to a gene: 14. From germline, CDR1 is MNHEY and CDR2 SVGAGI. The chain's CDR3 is CASGRQGAREGYTF. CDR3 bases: TGTGCCAGCGGAAGACAGGGCGCAAGGGAGGGCTACACCTTC.

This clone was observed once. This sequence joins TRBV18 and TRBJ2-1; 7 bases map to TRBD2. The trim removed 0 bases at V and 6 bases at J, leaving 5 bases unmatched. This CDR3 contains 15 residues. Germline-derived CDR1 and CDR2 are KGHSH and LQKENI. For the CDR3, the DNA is TGTGCCAGCTCACCACCGGGGGGGGTGGTCAATGAGCAGTTCTTC. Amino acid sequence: CASSPPGGVVNEQFF.

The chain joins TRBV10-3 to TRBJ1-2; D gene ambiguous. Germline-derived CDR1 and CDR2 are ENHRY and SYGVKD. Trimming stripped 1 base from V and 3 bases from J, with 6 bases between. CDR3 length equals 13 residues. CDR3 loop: CAISELEDYGYTF. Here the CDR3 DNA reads TGTGCCATCAGTGAGTTAGAGGACTATGGCTACACCTTC.

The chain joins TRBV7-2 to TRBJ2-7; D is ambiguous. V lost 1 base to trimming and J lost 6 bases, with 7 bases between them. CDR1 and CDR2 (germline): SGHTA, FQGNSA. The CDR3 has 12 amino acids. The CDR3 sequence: CASSLERGEQYF. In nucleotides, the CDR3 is TGTGCCAGCAGCTTAGAACGAGGCGAGCAGTACTTC.

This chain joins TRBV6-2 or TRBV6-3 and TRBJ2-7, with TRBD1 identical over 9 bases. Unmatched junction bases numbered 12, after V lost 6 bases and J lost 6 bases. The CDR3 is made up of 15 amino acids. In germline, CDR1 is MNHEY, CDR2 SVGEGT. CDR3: CASSNQQGAVSEQYF. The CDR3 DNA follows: TGTGCCAGCAGCAATCAACAGGGGGCGGTCAGCGAGCAGTACTTC.

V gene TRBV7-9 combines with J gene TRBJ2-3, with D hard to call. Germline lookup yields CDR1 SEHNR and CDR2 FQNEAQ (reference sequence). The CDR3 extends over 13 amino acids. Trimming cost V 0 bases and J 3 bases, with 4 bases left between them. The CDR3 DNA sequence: TGTGCCAGCAGCTTAGCCTCGACAGATACGCAGTATTTT. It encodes CASSLASTDTQYF.

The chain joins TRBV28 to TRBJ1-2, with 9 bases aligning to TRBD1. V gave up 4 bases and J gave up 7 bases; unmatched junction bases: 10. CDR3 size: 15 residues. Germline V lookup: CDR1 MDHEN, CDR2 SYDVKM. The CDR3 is CASSWGIYRGPGYTF. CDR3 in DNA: TGTGCCAGCAGTTGGGGAATCTACAGGGGGCCTGGCTACACCTTC.

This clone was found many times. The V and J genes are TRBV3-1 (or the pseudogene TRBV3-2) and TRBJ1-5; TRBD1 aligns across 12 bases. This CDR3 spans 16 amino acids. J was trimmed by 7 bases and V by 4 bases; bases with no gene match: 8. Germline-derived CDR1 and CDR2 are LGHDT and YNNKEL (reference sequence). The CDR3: CASSPMGQGAGQPQHF. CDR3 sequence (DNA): TGTGCCAGCAGCCCAATGGGACAGGGGGCAGGACAGCCCCAGCATTTT.

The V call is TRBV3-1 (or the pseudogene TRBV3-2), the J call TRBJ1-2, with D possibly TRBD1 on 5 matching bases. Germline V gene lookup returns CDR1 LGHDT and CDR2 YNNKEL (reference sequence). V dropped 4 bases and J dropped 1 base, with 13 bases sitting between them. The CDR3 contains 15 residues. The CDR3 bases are TGTGCCAGCAGCCCCAGGGCCCCTTGTAACTATGGCTACACCTTC. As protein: CASSPRAPCNYGYTF.

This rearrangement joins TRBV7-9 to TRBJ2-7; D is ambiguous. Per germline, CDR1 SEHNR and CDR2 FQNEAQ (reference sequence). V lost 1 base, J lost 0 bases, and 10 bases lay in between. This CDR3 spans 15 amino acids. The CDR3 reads CASSLVWSVSYEQYF. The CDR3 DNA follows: TGTGCCAGCAGCTTAGTGTGGTCAGTCTCCTACGAGCAGTACTTC.

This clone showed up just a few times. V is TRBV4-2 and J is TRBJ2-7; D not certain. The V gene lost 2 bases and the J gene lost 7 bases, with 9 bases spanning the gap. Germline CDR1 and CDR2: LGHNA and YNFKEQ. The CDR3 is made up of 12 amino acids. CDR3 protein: CASSQYGAEQYF. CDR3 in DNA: TGTGCCAGCAGCCAATACGGAGCGGAGCAGTACTTC.

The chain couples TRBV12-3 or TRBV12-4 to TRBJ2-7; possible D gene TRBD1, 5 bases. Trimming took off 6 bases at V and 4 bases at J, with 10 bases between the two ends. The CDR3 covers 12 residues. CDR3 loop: CASSMTVYEQYF. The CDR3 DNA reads TGTGCCAGCAGCATGACAGTATACGAGCAGTACTTC.

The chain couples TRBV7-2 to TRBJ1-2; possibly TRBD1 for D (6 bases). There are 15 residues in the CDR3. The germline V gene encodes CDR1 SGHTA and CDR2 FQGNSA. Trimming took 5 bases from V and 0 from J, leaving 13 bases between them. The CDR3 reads CASSPGYRANYGYTF. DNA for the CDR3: TGTGCCAGCAGCCCCGGATACAGGGCTAACTATGGCTACACCTTC. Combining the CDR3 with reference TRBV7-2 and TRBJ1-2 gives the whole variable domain GAGVSQSPSNKVTEKGKDVELRCDPISGHTALYWYRQSLGQGLEFLIYFQGNSAPDKSGLPSDRFSAERTGGSVSTLTIQRTQQEDSAVYLCASSPGYRANYGYTFGSGTRLTVV.

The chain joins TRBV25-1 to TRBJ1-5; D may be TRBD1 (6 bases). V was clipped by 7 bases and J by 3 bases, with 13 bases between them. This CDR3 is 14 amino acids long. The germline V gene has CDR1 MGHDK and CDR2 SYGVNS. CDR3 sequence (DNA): TGTGCCAGCACCCAATCAGGGGACAATCAGCCCCAGCATTTT. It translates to CASTQSGDNQPQHF.

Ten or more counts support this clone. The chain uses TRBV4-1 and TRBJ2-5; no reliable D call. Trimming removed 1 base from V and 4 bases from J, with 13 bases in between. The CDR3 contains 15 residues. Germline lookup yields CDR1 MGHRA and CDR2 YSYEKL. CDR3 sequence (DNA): TGCGCCAGCAGCCAAGTCGAGACGGGTCGAGAGACCCAGTACTTC. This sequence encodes CASSQVETGRETQYF.

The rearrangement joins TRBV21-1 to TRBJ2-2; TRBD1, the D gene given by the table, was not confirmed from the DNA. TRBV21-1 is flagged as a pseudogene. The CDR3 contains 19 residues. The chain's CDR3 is CASSKVRDNIAGNTGELFF. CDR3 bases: TGTGCCAGCAGCAAAGTTAGGGACAATATAGCAGGGAACACCGGGGAGCTGTTTTTT.

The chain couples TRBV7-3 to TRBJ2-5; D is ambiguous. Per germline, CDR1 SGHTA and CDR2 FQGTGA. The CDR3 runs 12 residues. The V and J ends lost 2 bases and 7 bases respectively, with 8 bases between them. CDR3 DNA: TGTGCCAGCAGCTTACGGGTCGTGACCCAGTACTTC. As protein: CASSLRVVTQYF.

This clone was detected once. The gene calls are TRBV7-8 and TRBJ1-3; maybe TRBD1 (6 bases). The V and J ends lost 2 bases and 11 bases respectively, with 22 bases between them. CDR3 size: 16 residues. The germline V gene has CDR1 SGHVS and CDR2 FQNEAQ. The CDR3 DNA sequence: TGTGCCAGCAGCTTAACGAGGGGCAGGGGATGGGGCGCCATATATTTT. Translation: CASSLTRGRGWGAIYF.

CDR3 DNA sequence: TGTGCCAGCAGTGAATATTTTTTTTGGGGGGAGGGTATGCCACCCCTCCACTTT. Its protein is CASSEYFFWGEGMPPLHF. The gene calls are TRBV6-1 and TRBJ1-6, with TRBD1 as a possible D gene (5 bases). Between the trimmed V and J ends, which lost 2 bases and 11 bases, there was a span of 25 bases. The V gene's germline CDR1 is MNHNS and CDR2 SASEGT. The CDR3 consists of 18 residues.

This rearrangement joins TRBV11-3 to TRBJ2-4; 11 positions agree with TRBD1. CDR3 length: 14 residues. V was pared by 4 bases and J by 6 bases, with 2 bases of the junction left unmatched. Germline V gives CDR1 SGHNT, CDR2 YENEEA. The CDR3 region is CASSSGTGGNIQYF. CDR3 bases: TGTGCCAGCAGCTCCGGGACAGGGGGAAACATTCAGTACTTC.

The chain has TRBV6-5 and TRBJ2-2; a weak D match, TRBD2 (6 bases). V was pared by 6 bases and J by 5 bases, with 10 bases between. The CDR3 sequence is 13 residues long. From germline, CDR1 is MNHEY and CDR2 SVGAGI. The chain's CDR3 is CASRTGGTGELFF. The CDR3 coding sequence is TGTGCCAGCAGAACTGGGGGGACCGGGGAGCTGTTTTTT.